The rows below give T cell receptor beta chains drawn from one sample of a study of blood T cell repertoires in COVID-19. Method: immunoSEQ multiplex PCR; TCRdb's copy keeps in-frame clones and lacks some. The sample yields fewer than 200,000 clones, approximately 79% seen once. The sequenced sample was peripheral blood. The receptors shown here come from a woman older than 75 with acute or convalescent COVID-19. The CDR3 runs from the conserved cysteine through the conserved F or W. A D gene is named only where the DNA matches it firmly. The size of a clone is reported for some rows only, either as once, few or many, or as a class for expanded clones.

TGTGCCAGCAGGACTGTATTAAACACCGGGGAGCTGTTTTTT	CASRTVLNTGELFF	NA	TRBV6-5	TRBJ2-2	once
TGTGCCAGCAGCCCCCCGGAGGGGCAGAGCTCCTACGAGCAGTACTTC	CASSPPEGQSSYEQYF	NA	TRBV6-6	TRBJ2-7	NA
TGCAGCGTTTCGGCGGGGACGGGGCAAGAGACCCAGTACTTC	CSVSAGTGQETQYF	NA	TRBV29-1	TRBJ2-5	NA
TGCGCCAGCAGCCGGGCGGGGAGCCGGTCGGAGGAAAAACTGTTTTTT	CASSRAGSRSEEKLFF	NA	TRBV4-3	TRBJ1-4	NA
TGTGCCAGCTCACCAATTCGGGACACCGGGGAGCTGTTTTTT	CASSPIRDTGELFF	NA	TRBV18	TRBJ2-2	few
TGTGCCAGCAGCGAGTCCACAGGGGGATTTGAAAAACTGTTTTTT	CASSESTGGFEKLFF	TRBD1	TRBV9	TRBJ1-4	NA
TGTGCCAGCTCATCCGGGACTAGCGGGAATTACAATGAGCAGTTCTTC	CASSSGTSGNYNEQFF	TRBD2	TRBV18	TRBJ2-1	NA
TGTGCCAGCGGACGGGGGGCCGGGAACATTCAGTACTTC	CASGRGAGNIQYF	NA	TRBV28	TRBJ2-4	NA
TGTGCCAGCAGCCGGGGGGGACAAGGCGGGGAGCTGTTTTTT	CASSRGGQGGELFF	TRBD2	TRBV7-2	TRBJ2-2	NA
TGCAGCGTTGTAGAGGGGGGAGGCAGGGAGCTGTTTTTT	CSVVEGGGRELFF	NA	TRBV29-1	TRBJ2-2	NA
TGTGCCAGCAGCTTAGGTGGGGCGGGAGTGGTGGAGACCCAGTACTTC	CASSLGGAGVVETQYF	TRBD2	TRBV7-8	TRBJ2-5	NA
TGTGCCAGTAGGACTCCGACAGCCGGTAATGAAAAACTGTTTTTT	CASRTPTAGNEKLFF	NA	TRBV19	TRBJ1-4	NA
TGTGCCAGCTCACCTACCGGCGGACAGGGATTCTCACCCCTCCACTTT	CASSPTGGQGFSPLHF	TRBD1	TRBV18	TRBJ1-6	few
TGTGCGTCAGAACCGCTTTATACACAGAGCTCTGGGGCCAACGTCCTGACTTTC	CASEPLYTQSSGANVLTF	NA	TRBV19	TRBJ2-6	NA
TGCGCCAGCAGCGTTTCACAGGGGGTTTCCTACAATGAGCAGTTCTTC	CASSVSQGVSYNEQFF	TRBD1	TRBV5-1	TRBJ2-1	NA
TGTGCCAGCAGTCCCTGGGGGGCAACTAATGAAAAACTGTTTTTT	CASSPWGATNEKLFF	NA	TRBV6-5	TRBJ1-4	NA
TGTGCCAGCAGCTTAACCCTCGGGGTTCGGGACACTGAAGCTTTCTTT	CASSLTLGVRDTEAFF	NA	TRBV11-2	TRBJ1-1	few
TGCGCCAGCAGCCAAGACCCGACAGGGACTGGAAACACCATATATTTT	CASSQDPTGTGNTIYF	TRBD1	TRBV4-3	TRBJ1-3	NA
TGTGCCAGCAGTCCCGACAGGGGGCCGGCTACTGGCCAAGAGACCCAGTACTTC	CASSPDRGPATGQETQYF	TRBD1	TRBV27	TRBJ2-5	NA
TGTGCCAGCAGCTTCAGTGACACAGATACGCAGTATTTT	CASSFSDTDTQYF	NA	TRBV5-5	TRBJ2-3	NA
TGTGCCAGCAGAGGACAGGGTTCGGGTGAAGCTTTCTTT	CASRGQGSGEAFF	TRBD1	TRBV6-4	TRBJ1-1	NA
TGCAGTGCTGCTAGAGTAGAGCAGTTCTTC	CSAARVEQFF	NA	TRBV20-1	TRBJ2-1	NA
TGTGCCAGCAGTGAATTGACAGGTTACGAGCAGTACTTC	CASSELTGYEQYF	NA	TRBV6-1	TRBJ2-7	NA